This T cell receptor beta chain was captured in a study of blood T cell repertoires in COVID-19. The protocol was immunoSEQ multiplex PCR, while the TCRdb copy is restricted to in-frame clones and leaves out a portion. The sample gives about 52,000 clones, about nine tenths of which show up once; approximately 14% is in the top ten. Germline V gene data show CDR1 as LGHNA and CDR2 as YSLEER. The CDR3 runs to 14 residues. V lost 1 base to trimming and J lost 3 bases, with 9 bases between them. The sequencing sample was made of peripheral blood. The rearrangement joins TRBV4-3 to TRBJ1-2, with a weak D call TRBD1 (6 bases). The TCR sequence derives from a man in his sixties or seventies with acute or convalescent COVID-19. This CDR3 is CASSQGQGYYGYTF. CDR3 nucleotide sequence: TGCGCCAGCAGCCAAGGCCAGGGGTACTATGGCTACACCTTC.